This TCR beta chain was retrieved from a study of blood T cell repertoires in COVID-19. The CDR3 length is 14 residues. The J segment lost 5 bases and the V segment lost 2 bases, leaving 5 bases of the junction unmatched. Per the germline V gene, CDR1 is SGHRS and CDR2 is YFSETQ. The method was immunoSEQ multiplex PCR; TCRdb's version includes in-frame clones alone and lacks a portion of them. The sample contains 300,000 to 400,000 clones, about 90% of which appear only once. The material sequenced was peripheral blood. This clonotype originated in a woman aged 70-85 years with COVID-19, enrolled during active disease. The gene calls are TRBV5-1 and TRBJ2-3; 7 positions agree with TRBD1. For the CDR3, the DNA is TGCGCCAGCAGCTTCGGGGACAGAGGAGATACGCAGTATTTT. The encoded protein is CASSFGDRGDTQYF.